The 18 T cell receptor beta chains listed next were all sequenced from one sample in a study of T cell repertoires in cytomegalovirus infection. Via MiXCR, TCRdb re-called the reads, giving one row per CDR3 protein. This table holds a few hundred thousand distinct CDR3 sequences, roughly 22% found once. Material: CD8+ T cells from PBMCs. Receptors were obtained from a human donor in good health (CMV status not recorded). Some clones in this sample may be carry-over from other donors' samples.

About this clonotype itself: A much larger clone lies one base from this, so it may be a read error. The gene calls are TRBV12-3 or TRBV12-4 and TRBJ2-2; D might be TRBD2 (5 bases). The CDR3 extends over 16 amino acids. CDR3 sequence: CASTPFWVSNTGEPFF. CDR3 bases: TGTGCCAGCACCCCGTTCTGGGTATCGAACACCGGGGAGCCGTTTTTT.

This chain's CDR3 is CASRSMGQANTEAFF. The CDR3, as DNA: TGTGCCAGTAGGTCGATGGGACAAGCAAACACTGAAGCTTTCTTT. This chain links TRBV19 with TRBJ1-1, with D possibly matching TRBD1 (6 bases). Trimming removed 6 bases from V and 2 bases from J, with 16 bases in between. This CDR3 is 15 amino acids long. Germline-derived CDR1 and CDR2 are LNHDA and SQIVND (reference sequence).

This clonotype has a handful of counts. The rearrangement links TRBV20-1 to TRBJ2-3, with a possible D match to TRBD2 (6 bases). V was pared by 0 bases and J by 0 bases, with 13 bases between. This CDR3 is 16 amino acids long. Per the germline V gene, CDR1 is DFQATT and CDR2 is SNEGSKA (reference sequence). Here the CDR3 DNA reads TGCAGTGCTAGAGATTCGAGCGGGCGTAGCACAGATACGCAGTATTTT. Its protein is CSARDSSGRSTDTQYF.

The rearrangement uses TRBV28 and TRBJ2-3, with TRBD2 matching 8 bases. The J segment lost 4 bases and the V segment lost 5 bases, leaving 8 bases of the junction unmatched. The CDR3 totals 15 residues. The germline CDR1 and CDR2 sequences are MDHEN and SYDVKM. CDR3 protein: CASSPGTSNSDTQYF. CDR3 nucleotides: TGTGCCAGCAGTCCCGGGACTAGTAATTCAGATACGCAGTATTTT.

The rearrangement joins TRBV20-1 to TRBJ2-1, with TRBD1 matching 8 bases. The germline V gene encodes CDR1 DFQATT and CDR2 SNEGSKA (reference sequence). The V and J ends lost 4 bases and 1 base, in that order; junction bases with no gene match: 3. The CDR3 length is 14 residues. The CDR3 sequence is CSAKQGGSYNEQFF. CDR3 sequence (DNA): TGCAGTGCTAAACAGGGGGGATCCTACAATGAGCAGTTCTTC.

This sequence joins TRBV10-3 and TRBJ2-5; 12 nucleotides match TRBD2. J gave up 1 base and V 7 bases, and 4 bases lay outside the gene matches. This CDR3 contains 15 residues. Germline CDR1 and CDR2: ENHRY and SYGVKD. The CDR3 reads CAIKPTSGGQETQYF. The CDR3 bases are TGTGCCATCAAGCCGACTAGCGGGGGCCAAGAGACCCAGTACTTC.

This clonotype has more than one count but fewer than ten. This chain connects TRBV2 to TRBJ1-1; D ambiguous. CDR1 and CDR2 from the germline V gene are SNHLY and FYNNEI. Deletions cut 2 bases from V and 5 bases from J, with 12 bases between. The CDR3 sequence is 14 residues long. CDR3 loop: CASSESPLGTEAFF. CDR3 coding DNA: TGTGCCAGCAGTGAATCCCCCCTTGGGACTGAAGCTTTCTTT.

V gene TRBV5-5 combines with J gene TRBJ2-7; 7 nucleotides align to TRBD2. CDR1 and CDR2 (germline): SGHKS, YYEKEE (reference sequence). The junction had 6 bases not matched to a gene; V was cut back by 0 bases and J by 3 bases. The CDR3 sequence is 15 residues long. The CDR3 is CASSLEAGPRYEQYF. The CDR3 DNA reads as TGTGCCAGCAGCTTGGAAGCGGGGCCCCGCTACGAGCAGTACTTC.

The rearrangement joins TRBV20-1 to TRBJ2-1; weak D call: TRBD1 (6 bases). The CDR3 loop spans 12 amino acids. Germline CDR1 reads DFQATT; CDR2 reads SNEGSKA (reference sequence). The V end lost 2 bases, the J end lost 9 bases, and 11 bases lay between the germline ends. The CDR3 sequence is CSARFEGVEQFF. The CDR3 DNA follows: TGCAGTGCTAGATTCGAGGGGGTTGAGCAGTTCTTC.

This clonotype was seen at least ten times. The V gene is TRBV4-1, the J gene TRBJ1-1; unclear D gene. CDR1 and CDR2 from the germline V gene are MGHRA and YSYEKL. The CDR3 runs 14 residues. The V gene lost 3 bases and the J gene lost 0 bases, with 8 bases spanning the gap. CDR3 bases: TGCGCCAGCAGCCAGGGCGGCATGAACACTGAAGCTTTCTTT. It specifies CASSQGGMNTEAFF.

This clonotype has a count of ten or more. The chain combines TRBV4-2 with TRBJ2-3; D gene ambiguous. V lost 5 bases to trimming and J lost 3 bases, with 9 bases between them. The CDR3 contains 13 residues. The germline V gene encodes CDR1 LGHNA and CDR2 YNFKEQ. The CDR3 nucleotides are TGTGCCAGCAGCTTCGGGCCTACAGATACGCAGTATTTT. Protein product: CASSFGPTDTQYF.

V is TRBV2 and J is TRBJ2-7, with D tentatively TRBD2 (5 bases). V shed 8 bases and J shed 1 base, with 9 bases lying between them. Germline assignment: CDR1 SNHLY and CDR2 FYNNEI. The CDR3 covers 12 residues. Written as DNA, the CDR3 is TGTGCCAGCGTCGGGGAGTCCTACGAGCAGTACTTC. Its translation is CASVGESYEQYF.

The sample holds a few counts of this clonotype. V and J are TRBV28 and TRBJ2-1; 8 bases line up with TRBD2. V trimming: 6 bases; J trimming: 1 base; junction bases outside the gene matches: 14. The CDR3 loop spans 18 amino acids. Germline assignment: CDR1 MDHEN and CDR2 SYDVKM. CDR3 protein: CASSDVLAGGGSYNEQFF. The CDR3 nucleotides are TGTGCCAGCAGCGACGTCCTAGCGGGCGGGGGGTCCTACAATGAGCAGTTCTTC. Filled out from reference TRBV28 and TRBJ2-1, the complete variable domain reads DVKVTQSSRYLVKRTGEKVFLECVQDMDHENMFWYRQDPGLGLRLIYFSYDVKMKEKGDIPEGYSVSREKKERFSLILESASTNQTSMYLCASSDVLAGGGSYNEQFFGPGTRLTVL.

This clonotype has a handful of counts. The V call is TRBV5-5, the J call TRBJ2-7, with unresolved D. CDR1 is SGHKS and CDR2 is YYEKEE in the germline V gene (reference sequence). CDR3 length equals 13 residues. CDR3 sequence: CAQPGQNSYEQYF. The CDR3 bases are TGTGCTCAACCTGGGCAGAACTCCTACGAGCAGTACTTC. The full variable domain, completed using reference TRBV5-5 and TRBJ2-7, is DAGVTQSPTHLIKTRGQQVTLRCSPISGHKSVSWYQQVLGQGPQFIFQYYEKEERGRGNFPDRFSARQFPNYSSELNVNALLLGDSALYLCAQPGQNSYEQYFGPGTRLTVT.

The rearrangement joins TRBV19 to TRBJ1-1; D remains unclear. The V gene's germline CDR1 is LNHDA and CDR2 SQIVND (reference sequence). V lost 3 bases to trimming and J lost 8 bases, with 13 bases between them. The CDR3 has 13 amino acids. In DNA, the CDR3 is TGTGCCAGTAGTATGTCTGGATTCGGGGAAGCTTTCTTT. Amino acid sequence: CASSMSGFGEAFF.

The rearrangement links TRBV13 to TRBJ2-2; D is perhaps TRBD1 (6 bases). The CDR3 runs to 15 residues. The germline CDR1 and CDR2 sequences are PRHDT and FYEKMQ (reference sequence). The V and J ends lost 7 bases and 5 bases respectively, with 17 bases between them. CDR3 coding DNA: TGTGCCAGCAATGGGGCAGGGGAATATACCGGGGAGCTGTTTTTT. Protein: CASNGAGEYTGELFF.

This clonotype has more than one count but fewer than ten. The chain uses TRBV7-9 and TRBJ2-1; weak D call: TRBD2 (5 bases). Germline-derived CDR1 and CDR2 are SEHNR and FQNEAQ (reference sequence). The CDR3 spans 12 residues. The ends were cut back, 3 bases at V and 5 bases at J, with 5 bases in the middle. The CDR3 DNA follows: TGTGCCAGCAGCTTGACTAACAATGAGCAGTTCTTC. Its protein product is CASSLTNNEQFF.

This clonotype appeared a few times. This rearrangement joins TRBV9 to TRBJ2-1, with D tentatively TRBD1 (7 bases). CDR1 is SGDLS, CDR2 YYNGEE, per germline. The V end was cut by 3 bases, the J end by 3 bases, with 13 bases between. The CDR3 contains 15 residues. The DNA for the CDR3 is TGTGCCAGCAGCGCTACAGGGGACTTCTACAATGAGCAGTTCTTC. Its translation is CASSATGDFYNEQFF.